Each of the 14 T cell receptor beta chains below was sequenced from the same sample in a study of CD8 T cells in Susac syndrome (dated by TCRdb to between 2018 and 2021). The protocol used for the library was the immunoSEQ multiplex PCR assay. RNA was extracted using the RNeasy kit, and about 0.45 to 1 ug of the RNA was reverse transcribed with random hexamers. TCRdb itself trimmed the public reads at Q25 with fastp, ran MiXCR and retained productive beta chains. All rows with the same CDR3 protein become a single entry with the most common DNA and genes. This sample comprises 150,000 to 200,000 distinct CDR3 sequences, approximately 95% of them detected only once. 0.15% to 0.2% of the sample comes from the top ten. The specimen sequenced was CD8+ T cells from PBMCs. These receptors originate from a human donor with Susac syndrome.

This clonotype has only one observation. The chain has TRBV20-1 and TRBJ2-7, with 8 positions matching TRBD1. Per germline, CDR1 DFQATT and CDR2 SNEGSKA (reference sequence). The CDR3 has 14 residues. J lost 7 bases, V lost 3 bases, and 11 bases had no gene match. The CDR3, as DNA: TGCAGTGCTAGTCCAGGACAGGGAGTAAGTGAGCAGTACTTC. Amino acids: CSASPGQGVSEQYF.

The chain uses TRBV19 and TRBJ2-4; possibly TRBD1 for D (5 bases). This CDR3 spans 12 amino acids. V was trimmed by 10 bases and J by 6 bases, leaving 13 bases between them. Looked up from germline, CDR1 is LNHDA and CDR2 is SQIVND (reference sequence). The CDR3 reads CATQTDRNIQYF. The CDR3 DNA follows: TGTGCCACACAGACAGACCGAAACATTCAGTACTTC.

The rearrangement links TRBV11-2 to TRBJ2-3; D is ambiguous. This CDR3 comprises 13 residues. Germline loops: CDR1 SGHAT, CDR2 FQNNGV. Trimming shortened V by 5 bases and J by 2 bases, and 8 bases separated the two germline ends. In DNA, the CDR3 is TGTGCCAGCAGCCCCCGTCCCACAGATACGCAGTATTTT. As protein: CASSPRPTDTQYF.

This clonotype was detected once. V gene TRBV2 combines with J gene TRBJ2-1, with 15 positions matching TRBD2. The CDR3 is 18 residues long. The junction had 12 bases not matched to a gene; V was cut back by 5 bases and J by 7 bases. In germline, CDR1 is SNHLY, CDR2 FYNNEI. CDR3 region: CASSSGLAGGSSWNEQFF. CDR3 DNA sequence: TGTGCCAGCAGTTCAGGACTAGCGGGAGGGTCGAGTTGGAATGAGCAGTTCTTC.

The genes are TRBV9 and TRBJ1-1, with D tentatively TRBD1 (5 bases). The ends were cut back, 1 base at V and 1 base at J, with 11 bases in the middle. This CDR3 has 15 residues. The germline CDR1 and CDR2 sequences are SGDLS and YYNGEE. CDR3 sequence (DNA): TGTGCCAGCAGCGTATACAGAGGACAGAACACTGAAGCTTTCTTT. Translation: CASSVYRGQNTEAFF.

The chain recombines TRBV9 with TRBJ2-7, with 8 bases fitting TRBD2. The V gene end was trimmed by 0 bases and the J gene end by 0 bases; junction bases not matched to a gene: 5. Germline V gene lookup returns CDR1 SGDLS and CDR2 YYNGEE. The CDR3 consists of 16 residues. CDR3: CASSVDGGGSSYEQYF. The CDR3 DNA follows: TGTGCCAGCAGCGTAGATGGCGGGGGGAGCTCCTACGAGCAGTACTTC.

This clonotype appeared once. V gene TRBV7-3 combines with J gene TRBJ2-1; tentatively, D is TRBD2 (6 bases). This CDR3 comprises 14 residues. CDR1 and CDR2 (germline): SGHTA, FQGTGA. Deletions cut 2 bases from V and 9 bases from J, with 14 bases between. The CDR3 DNA reads TGTGCCAGCAGCTTAGGGCTAGCGAGTAGTGAGCAGTTCTTC. Translation: CASSLGLASSEQFF. Together with reference TRBV7-3 and TRBJ2-1, the CDR3 gives the full variable domain: GAGVSQTPSNKVTEKGKYVELRCDPISGHTALYWYRQSLGQGPEFLIYFQGTGAADDSGLPNDRFFAVRPEGSVSTLKIQRTERGDSAVYLCASSLGLASSEQFFGPGTRLTVL.

The CDR3, as DNA: TGCAGTGCTTCCGGTTCGGGGTACGAGCAGTACTTC. It specifies CSASGSGYEQYF. The V gene is TRBV20-1, the J gene TRBJ2-7, with a weak D call TRBD2 (5 bases). The germline V gene has CDR1 DFQATT and CDR2 SNEGSKA (reference sequence). V was clipped by 5 bases and J by 4 bases, with 12 bases between them. This CDR3 region has 12 residues.

The sample holds one count of this clonotype. This chain links TRBV20-1 with TRBJ1-4; D gene unclear. Trimming stripped 0 bases from V and 8 bases from J, with 7 bases between. CDR1 is DFQATT, CDR2 SNEGSKA, per germline (reference sequence). The CDR3 runs to 12 residues. CDR3 region: CSAREGGEKLFF. In DNA form, the CDR3 reads TGCAGTGCTAGAGAAGGTGGCGAAAAACTGTTTTTT.

The chain is built from TRBV21-1 and TRBJ2-7. TRBV21-1 is marked as a pseudogene. The CDR3 contains 15 residues. The CDR3 spells CASSKDENGSYEQYF. CDR3 in DNA: TGTGCCAGCAGCAAAGATGAGAACGGATCCTACGAGCAGTACTTC.

The rearrangement uses TRBV30 and TRBJ1-5, with D unresolved. V was cut by 2 bases and J by 8 bases, with 13 bases left in between. CDR1 is GTSNPN, CDR2 SVGIG, per germline (reference sequence). The CDR3 loop spans 13 amino acids. The CDR3 here is CAWSISRREPQHF. Here the CDR3 DNA reads TGTGCCTGGAGTATCTCCAGGAGAGAGCCCCAGCATTTT.

J is TRBJ2-1 and V is TRBV30; maybe TRBD1 (5 bases). This CDR3 is 15 amino acids long. Trimming removed 3 bases at V and 4 bases at J, with 16 bases between. In germline, CDR1 is GTSNPN, CDR2 SVGIG (reference sequence). The CDR3 DNA reads TGTGCCTGGAGCGTCTCAGGGTCGCCGTACAATGAGCAGTTCTTC. Translation: CAWSVSGSPYNEQFF.

The V and J genes are TRBV20-1 and TRBJ2-5, with D perhaps being TRBD1 or TRBD2 (5 bases each). This CDR3 contains 14 residues. V was trimmed by 3 bases and J by 3 bases, leaving 14 bases between them. CDR1 DFQATT and CDR2 SNEGSKA come from the germline V gene (reference sequence). The CDR3 sequence is CSASGDRSEETQYF. In nucleotides, the CDR3 is TGCAGTGCTAGCGGGGACCGGTCTGAAGAGACCCAGTACTTC.

This clonotype was recorded a few times. The V gene is TRBV30, the J gene TRBJ1-1, with D unresolved. Between the trimmed V and J ends, which lost 2 bases and 5 bases, there was a span of 6 bases. This CDR3 region has 11 residues. Germline assignment: CDR1 GTSNPN and CDR2 SVGIG (reference sequence). CDR3 in amino acids: CAWSLGTEAFF. In nucleotides, the CDR3 is TGTGCCTGGAGTCTCGGGACTGAAGCTTTCTTT.